Below, 3 T cell receptor beta chains from the same sample are listed, as sequenced in a study of T cell responses to AZD1222 COVID-19 vaccine. Some clones are missing from TCRdb's copy, which holds only in-frame ones; the method was immunoSEQ multiplex PCR. Here the sample spans 90,000 to 95,000 clones, around nine tenths being singletons. The specimen comprised peripheral blood, sampled on day 0 of AZD1222 vaccination. The origin of the receptors is an adult in good health.

The chain carries TRBV5-8 and TRBJ2-7, with D hard to call. Germline values: CDR1 SGHTS, CDR2 YDEGEE. The CDR3 extends over 14 amino acids. The ends were cut back, 2 bases at V and 4 bases at J, with 13 bases in the middle. CDR3 loop: CASSFGPPDYEQYF. The CDR3 DNA reads as TGTGCCAGCAGCTTTGGGCCCCCTGATTACGAGCAGTACTTC.

The V call is TRBV18, the J call TRBJ2-7; TRBD2 aligns across 9 bases. The CDR3 is made up of 14 amino acids. Germline CDR1 is KGHSH and CDR2 is LQKENI. V was pared by 3 bases and J by 4 bases, with 4 bases of the junction left unmatched. CDR3 protein: CASSPMTSGYEQYF. Written as DNA, the CDR3 is TGTGCCAGCTCACCGATGACTAGCGGTTACGAGCAGTACTTC.

The chain couples TRBV2 to TRBJ2-2; 12 bases line up with TRBD1. Trimming took 6 bases from V and 7 from J; bases not matched to a gene: 6. The germline CDR1 and CDR2 sequences are SNHLY and FYNNEI. The CDR3 spans 15 residues. The CDR3 sequence: CASSGTGGAGGELFF. DNA for the CDR3: TGTGCCAGCAGCGGGACAGGGGGCGCCGGCGGGGAGCTGTTTTTT.